This T cell receptor beta chain was identified in a study of CD8+CD57+ T cells in acquired aplastic anemia (dated by TCRdb to between 2018 and 2020). A note on the overall study: On average, sorted CD4+ and CD8+ cells yielded around 3.4 ug of extracted DNA, with a range of roughly 0.18 to 27.4 ug. Healthy donor samples averaged roughly 9.8 million reads for CD4+ and under 12 million for CD8+ cells. Here is what the overall study found, with its caveats: Between patients and healthy controls, no significant difference in CD8+ Simpson's diversity was found (P=0.060). Around 31 CD8+ CDR3 sequences were shared between patients and controls but appeared highly expressed in patients and within their immunodominant clones.

Taken from the germline V gene (reference sequence), the CDR1 and CDR2 loops are DFQATT and SNEGSKA. The CDR3 runs 14 amino acids, cysteine and phenylalanine included. The read is trimmed to its CDR3 DNA, 42 bases read in frame from base 1. Germline trimming: 4 bases from V, 4 bases from J; junction bases outside gene matches: 8. In this study, sorted CD4+ and CD8+ T cells from the blood of healthy subjects and of severe aplastic anemia patients had their TCR repertoires deep-sequenced. Ficoll-Paque density gradient centrifugation was used to isolate peripheral blood mononuclear cells. CD4+ and CD8+ T cells were sorted by FACS or magnetic beads before DNA extraction. TCR beta VDJ combination and CDR3 sequence profiling used genomic DNA as the template. TCR repertoire sequencing was run on an Illumina HiSeq 2000. Per the source publication's procedure: Repertoire assessment relied on Simpson's diversity index, CDR3 size and DJ length profiles, and TRBV/TRBJ rearrangement plots. Whichever DNA sequence was most abundant in the deep sequencing data was defined as the immunodominant clone. CDR3 amino acid sequences were screened for sharing across subjects and were compared with published repertoires and the VDJdb database. The public reads were reanalyzed by TCRdb: fastp trimming at Q25, MiXCR alignment, in-frame beta chains only. CDR3 protein sequences are deduplicated, and each keeps its most common genes and DNA. The V and J calls were determined by TCRdb, not by the authors. This sample is represented by 150,000 to 200,000 distinct CDR3 sequences; just under 45% of them were singletons. 1.1% of the sample rests with the top ten.

A note on this clonotype: Its antigen remains unidentified. No much larger clonotype is one base removed from it; base qualities were not supplied.

The chain is encoded by TRBV20-1 joined to TRBJ2-3; 7 middle bases align to TRBD2. This sequence originates from a human donor in good health. The sample comprised sorted CD4+, CD8+, or CD8+CD57+ T cells (not recorded which) from PBMCs. The DNA reads as follows: TGCAGTGCTAACAGCGGGATAGGCGCAGATACGCAGTATTTT. Translation gives CSANSGIGADTQYF.